A selection of T cell receptor beta chains follows, all from one sample in a study of cytomegalovirus exposure and HLA in healthy donors. The table came from immunoSEQ multiplex PCR; TCRdb's copy has only in-frame clones and leaves some out. This table has approximately 100,000 clones, approximately 93% appearing once. What was sequenced was PBMCs. The receptors originated from a woman in her 30s in good health and CMV-seropositive. Each CDR3 is given with its conserved first and last residue. A D gene is named only where the DNA matches it firmly. Clone size appears in some rows only: once, few, many, or a class for an expanded clone.

NA,TRBD1,TRBV30,TRBJ2-5,CAWGQGGQETQYF,TGTGCCTGGGGACAGGGGGGTCAAGAGACCCAGTACTTC
NA,NA,TRBV30,TRBJ2-5,CAWSQVRGETQYF,TGTGCCTGGAGTCAAGTCCGCGGGGAGACCCAGTACTTC
NA,NA,TRBV18,TRBJ1-1,CASSPNTGSGTEAFF,TGTGCCAGCTCACCTAACACAGGGAGCGGCACTGAAGCTTTCTTT
once,TRBD2,TRBV15,TRBJ2-7,CATSRGLSGGSYEQYF,TGTGCCACCAGCAGAGGTCTTAGCGGGGGAAGCTACGAGCAGTACTTC
NA,NA,TRBV6-1,TRBJ1-2,CASRPLNTGLGYTF,TGTGCCAGCAGACCGCTCAATACAGGGCTCGGCTACACCTTC
few,TRBD2,TRBV14,TRBJ2-7,CASSQEGLAGGLDEQYF,TGTGCCAGCAGCCAAGAGGGGCTAGCGGGAGGGCTGGACGAGCAGTACTTC
NA,NA,TRBV5-6,TRBJ2-3,CASSFGDNTQYF,TGTGCCAGCAGCTTCGGTGATAATACGCAGTATTTT
NA,TRBD2,TRBV5-6,TRBJ2-7,CASSLVASGSHEQYF,TGTGCCAGCAGCTTGGTGGCTAGCGGGAGCCACGAGCAGTACTTC
NA,NA,TRBV4-3,TRBJ1-4,CASSQESGPTNEKLFF,TGCGCCAGCAGCCAAGAGAGTGGGCCAACTAATGAAAAACTGTTTTTT
NA,NA,TRBV19,TRBJ2-7,CASSSDPLFPGQPSSYEQYF,TGTGCCAGTAGTTCGGATCCCCTCTTCCCTGGGCAACCCAGCTCCTACGAGCAGTACTTC
NA,TRBD2,TRBV5-1,TRBJ2-3,CASSLAAGGFDTQYF,TGCGCCAGCAGCTTGGCCGCGGGGGGTTTTGATACGCAGTATTTT
NA,TRBD2,TRBV19,TRBJ2-7,CASSLRAGGQTYEQYF,TGTGCCAGTAGTCTAAGAGCGGGAGGCCAGACCTACGAGCAGTACTTC
NA,TRBD1,TRBV7-9,TRBJ1-3,CASSTPTGKSSGNTIYF,TGTGCCAGCAGCACCCCGACAGGGAAGAGCTCTGGAAACACCATATATTTT
NA,TRBD2,TRBV9,TRBJ2-1,CASSVEAGLVNEQFF,TGTGCCAGCAGCGTAGAGGCGGGACTAGTCAATGAGCAGTTCTTC
NA,TRBD2,TRBV28,TRBJ2-1,CASSLTVPAGGNNEQFF,TGTGCCAGCAGTTTAACGGTTCCAGCGGGAGGCAACAATGAGCAGTTCTTC
NA,TRBD1,TRBV9,TRBJ1-1,CASSAGQGLGNTEAFF,TGTGCCAGCAGCGCGGGACAGGGTTTGGGGAACACTGAAGCTTTCTTT
NA,TRBD2,TRBV30,TRBJ2-3,CAWRSGRGWGDTQYF,TGTGCCTGGAGGAGCGGGAGGGGATGGGGGGATACGCAGTATTTT
NA,NA,TRBV23-1,TRBJ1-2,CASSQSYRSWEYGYTF,TGCGCCAGCAGTCAATCATACAGGTCATGGGAATATGGCTACACCTTC
NA,NA,TRBV7-2,TRBJ1-1,CASSLKTGNTEAFF,TGTGCCAGCAGCCTCAAGACAGGGAACACTGAAGCTTTCTTT
NA,TRBD2,TRBV14,TRBJ2-7,CASSQDYWKTSGRTYEQYF,TGTGCCAGCAGCCAAGATTACTGGAAGACTAGCGGGAGGACCTACGAGCAGTACTTC
once,TRBD1,TRBV10-3,TRBJ2-5,CAISGTGEQETQYF,TGTGCCATCAGTGGGACAGGGGAACAAGAGACCCAGTACTTC
NA,TRBD1,TRBV4-1,TRBJ2-3,CASSREPQGAGTDTQYF,TGCGCCAGCAGCCGCGAACCCCAGGGGGCTGGCACAGATACGCAGTATTTT
NA,TRBD2,TRBV19,TRBJ2-4,CASSPRTSVSKNIQYF,TGTGCCAGTAGTCCGCGGACTAGCGTGTCCAAAAACATTCAGTACTTC
NA,NA,TRBV7-9,TRBJ1-1,CASSLKQGTEAFF,TGTGCCAGCAGCTTGAAACAGGGTACTGAAGCTTTCTTT
NA,NA,TRBV7-2,TRBJ1-5,CASSLARGLGQPQHF,TGTGCCAGCAGCTTAGCCAGGGGCCTTGGCCAGCCCCAGCATTTT
NA,TRBD1,TRBV6-5,TRBJ2-7,CASSRVGTGGYEQYF,TGTGCCAGCAGTAGAGTCGGGACAGGGGGCTACGAGCAGTACTTC
NA,TRBD2,TRBV5-1,TRBJ2-1,CASSLALAGYNEQFF,TGCGCCAGCAGCTTGGCCCTAGCGGGTTACAATGAGCAGTTCTTC
NA,TRBD1,TRBV29-1,TRBJ2-5,CSVRGQQQETQYF,TGCAGCGTGAGGGGACAGCAACAAGAGACCCAGTACTTC
NA,TRBD1,TRBV29-1,TRBJ1-2,CSVAGQGIYGYTF,TGCAGCGTTGCGGGACAGGGGATCTATGGCTACACCTTC
NA,TRBD2,TRBV4-1,TRBJ2-1,CASSLIQGLAGNEQFF,TGCGCCAGCAGCCTAATTCAGGGACTAGCTGGCAATGAGCAGTTCTTC
NA,NA,TRBV4-1,TRBJ2-2,CASSTNTGELFF,TGCGCCAGTAGTACGAACACCGGGGAGCTGTTTTTT
NA,TRBD2,TRBV30,TRBJ2-5,CAWSVPILAVPGTQYF,TGTGCCTGGAGTGTTCCTATCCTAGCGGTCCCTGGGACCCAGTACTTC
NA,NA,TRBV7-9,TRBJ1-5,CASSYPGGPFHF,TGTGCCAGCAGCTACCCGGGGGGTCCATTCCATTTT
NA,TRBD2,TRBV11-2,TRBJ2-3,CASSSLSGRGPDTQYF,TGTGCCAGCAGCTCACTTAGCGGGAGAGGTCCAGATACGCAGTATTTT
once,TRBD1,TRBV10-3,TRBJ1-2,CAITLGTGDDYGYTF,TGTGCCATCACACTCGGGACAGGAGATGACTATGGCTACACCTTC
many,TRBD2,TRBV6-5,TRBJ2-7,CASARGRAGDEQYF,TGTGCCAGCGCCCGTGGGAGGGCCGGCGACGAGCAGTACTTC
NA,NA,TRBV18,TRBJ2-1,CASSPLRAGSTYNEQFF,TGTGCCAGCTCACCGCTCCGAGCGGGTTCCACCTACAATGAGCAGTTCTTC
NA,NA,TRBV30,TRBJ2-7,CAWSDTGFFYF,TGTGCCTGGAGTGATACAGGGTTTTTCTACTTC
few,TRBD1,TRBV6-6,TRBJ2-6,CASSIGQGWANVLTF,TGTGCCAGCAGCATTGGACAGGGGTGGGCCAACGTCCTGACTTTC
NA,TRBD1,TRBV5-6,TRBJ2-3,CASSRQGWLESTDTQYF,TGTGCCAGCAGCAGACAGGGGTGGCTGGAAAGCACAGATACGCAGTATTTT
NA,NA,TRBV29-1,TRBJ1-1,CSVGGPVMNTEAFF,TGCAGCGTTGGGGGCCCAGTCATGAACACTGAAGCTTTCTTT
NA,TRBD1,TRBV5-1,TRBJ2-5,CASSGGTGVPKLRETQYF,TGCGCCAGCAGCGGAGGGACAGGGGTGCCGAAACTAAGGGAGACCCAGTACTTC
NA,TRBD2,TRBV6-5,TRBJ2-7,CASSRPTSPHEQYF,TGTGCCAGCAGTCGACCGACTAGCCCCCACGAGCAGTACTTC
NA,TRBD2,TRBV5-1,TRBJ2-3,CASSLGLAGGLYTDTQYF,TGCGCCAGCAGCTTGGGACTAGCGGGAGGCCTCTACACAGATACGCAGTATTTT
NA,TRBD1,TRBV9,TRBJ1-2,CASSVETGGSAYGYTF,TGTGCCAGCAGCGTAGAGACAGGGGGAAGCGCCTATGGCTACACCTTC
NA,NA,TRBV6-5,TRBJ2-3,CASRVQGSTDTQYF,TGTGCCAGCAGGGTACAGGGTAGCACAGATACGCAGTATTTT
once,NA,TRBV7-8,TRBJ2-5,CASSLAQGDIQETQYF,TGTGCCAGCAGCTTAGCGCAAGGAGATATTCAAGAGACCCAGTACTTC
NA,TRBD2,TRBV5-1,TRBJ2-5,CASGPGTSGRGQETQYF,TGCGCCAGCGGACCTGGGACTAGCGGGAGGGGCCAAGAGACCCAGTACTTC
few,TRBD1,TRBV4-2,TRBJ1-3,CASSQGQGVGTIYF,TGTGCCAGCAGCCAAGGACAGGGGGTTGGGACCATATATTTT
NA,TRBD1,TRBV28,TRBJ1-2,CASSLDRGAYGYTF,TGTGCCAGCAGTTTAGACAGGGGGGCATATGGCTACACCTTC